One and the same sample provided the 11 T cell receptor beta chains below, sequenced in a study of blood T cell repertoires in COVID-19. Profiling relied on immunoSEQ multiplex PCR, and the TCRdb table lists in-frame clones only, not all of them. This sample has about 190,000 clones, with approximately 88% found just once. Sequenced input: peripheral blood. The source of these receptors is a woman aged 30 to 39 with acute or convalescent COVID-19.

The chain links TRBV3-1 (or the pseudogene TRBV3-2) to TRBJ2-1; 8 positions match TRBD2. This CDR3 spans 16 amino acids. Germline CDR1 reads LGHDT; CDR2 reads YNNKEL (reference sequence). V lost 7 bases, J lost 7 bases, and 15 bases stayed unmatched. Here the CDR3 DNA reads TGTGCCAGCACGGGTCAGGGTAAGCGGGGGAGAAATGAGCAGTTCTTC. It codes for CASTGQGKRGRNEQFF.

This chain uses TRBV5-1 with TRBJ2-1; 8 nucleotides align to TRBD2. This CDR3 contains 13 residues. Germline lookup yields CDR1 SGHRS and CDR2 YFSETQ. J lost 9 bases, V lost 6 bases, and 8 bases had no gene match. The chain's CDR3 is CASNSAGVGEQFF. CDR3 DNA: TGCGCCAGCAATTCAGCGGGAGTGGGTGAGCAGTTCTTC.

This clone was counted once. The rearrangement links TRBV4-1 to TRBJ2-7; D not resolved. V was shortened by 3 bases and J by 7 bases, with 7 bases between the two germline ends. The CDR3 has 11 amino acids. Germline-derived CDR1 and CDR2 are MGHRA and YSYEKL. The CDR3 loop is CASSHPAEQYF. DNA of the CDR3: TGCGCCAGCAGCCACCCCGCGGAGCAGTACTTC.

This clone turned up a few times. The CDR3 DNA follows: TGCGCCAGCAGCTTGCTTTCAGGTAACTATGAGCAGTTCTTC. Amino acids: CASSLLSGNYEQFF. The V call is TRBV5-1, the J call TRBJ2-1; D unclear. The CDR3 covers 14 residues. The germline V gene encodes CDR1 SGHRS and CDR2 YFSETQ. Trimming cost V 1 base and J 8 bases, with 13 bases left between them. Variable domain in full (rest from reference TRBV5-1 and TRBJ2-1): KAGVTQTPRYLIKTRGQQVTLSCSPISGHRSVSWYQQTPGQGLQFLFEYFSETQRNKGNFPGRFSGRQFSNSRSEMNVSTLELGDSALYLCASSLLSGNYEQFFGPGTRLTVL.

The chain combines TRBV10-3 with TRBJ2-2; 8 bases line up with TRBD2. Trimming at V came to 6 bases and at J to 1 base, leaving 4 bases not matched to a gene. Germline lookup yields CDR1 ENHRY and CDR2 SYGVKD. The CDR3 contains 15 residues. The CDR3 reads CAISLTSVNTGELFF. The CDR3 DNA sequence: TGTGCCATCAGCCTGACTAGCGTGAACACCGGGGAGCTGTTTTTT.

This clone occurred once. The chain employs TRBV7-9 and TRBJ2-1; 10 bases are shared with TRBD1. The CDR3 runs to 15 residues. Germline assignment: CDR1 SEHNR and CDR2 FQNEAQ (reference sequence). The junction had 7 bases not matched to a gene; V was cut back by 5 bases and J by 6 bases. The CDR3 nucleotides read TGTGCCAGCAGCCCGGGACAGGGGCTCAGCAATGAGCAGTTCTTC. As protein: CASSPGQGLSNEQFF.

This clone has a handful of counts. The chain employs TRBV3-1 (or the pseudogene TRBV3-2) and TRBJ2-1, with 9 positions matching TRBD2. After removal of 1 base from V and 7 bases from J, the junction contained 5 bases not matched to a gene. The CDR3 contains 15 residues. Germline assignment: CDR1 LGHDT and CDR2 YNNKEL (reference sequence). Here the CDR3 reads CASSQGLAASNEQFF. CDR3 nucleotides: TGTGCCAGCAGCCAAGGACTAGCGGCAAGTAATGAGCAGTTCTTC.

The chain carries TRBV5-1 and TRBJ2-3, with a weak D call TRBD2 (5 bases). The germline V and J ends were trimmed by 4 bases and 5 bases, with 11 bases remaining between them. Per germline, CDR1 SGHRS and CDR2 YFSETQ. The CDR3 has 13 amino acids. CDR3 protein: CASSPGSLDTQYF. CDR3 sequence (DNA): TGCGCCAGCAGCCCGGGGTCCTTAGATACGCAGTATTTT.

The chain is built from TRBV11-2 and TRBJ2-7, with D perhaps matching TRBD1 (6 bases). Between the trimmed V and J ends, which lost 4 bases and 7 bases, there was a span of 17 bases. This CDR3 is 14 amino acids long. The V gene's germline CDR1 is SGHAT and CDR2 FQNNGV. This CDR3 reads CASSSYTGRGEQYF. The CDR3 region has the DNA TGTGCCAGCAGCTCTTATACAGGGCGCGGGGAGCAGTACTTC.

This sequence joins TRBV6-6 and TRBJ2-3, with D perhaps matching TRBD1 (6 bases). The germline gives CDR1 MNHNY, CDR2 SVGAGI (reference sequence). This CDR3 is built from 11 residues. V lost 8 bases and J lost 7, with 10 bases in between. The CDR3 sequence: CASHWGHTQYF. CDR3 in DNA: TGTGCCAGCCATTGGGGGCATACGCAGTATTTT.

The chain carries TRBV7-9 and TRBJ2-1; tentative D call: TRBD1 (5 bases). V was pared by 6 bases and J by 6 bases, with 12 bases between. This CDR3 region has 13 residues. Germline CDR1 is SEHNR and CDR2 is FQNEAQ (reference sequence). CDR3 amino acids: CASRLDSPNEQFF. Written as DNA, the CDR3 is TGTGCCAGCAGACTTGACAGCCCCAATGAGCAGTTCTTC.